Below, 10 T cell receptor beta chains from the same sample are listed, as sequenced in a study of human thymus T cells. Profiling relied on immunoSEQ multiplex PCR, and the TCRdb table lists in-frame clones only, not all of them. The sample has approximately 70,000 clones, 90% to 95% seen once; the top ten hold approximately 0.031%. Obtained as resections during corrective heart surgery, the thymus tissue was then studied. Sequencing was done on a sample of thymus tissue. The origin of the receptors is a girl in the first two years of life with a congenital heart defect but otherwise immunologically healthy.

The chain has TRBV4-1 and TRBJ1-5, with D possibly TRBD1 on 6 matching bases. Germline values: CDR1 MGHRA, CDR2 YSYEKL. V was shortened by 7 bases and J by 3 bases, with 22 bases between the two germline ends. The CDR3 runs 17 residues. The CDR3 spells CASTIDRTDLPNQPQHF. DNA of the CDR3: TGCGCCAGCACCATCGATCGGACAGACCTCCCCAATCAGCCCCAGCATTTT.

In its sample, this clone was seen once. The gene calls are TRBV18 and TRBJ2-1; D gene unclear. The CDR3 length is 16 residues. Germline loops: CDR1 KGHSH, CDR2 LQKENI. V gave up 6 bases and J gave up 5 bases, with 20 bases separating them. In DNA, the CDR3 is TGTGCCAGCTCTCGAGGTCGGGTGTCGATCAACAATGAGCAGTTCTTC. Its translation is CASSRGRVSINNEQFF. Full variable domain (remainder filled in from reference TRBV18 and TRBJ2-1): NAGVMQNPRHLVRRRGQEARLRCSPMKGHSHVYWYRQLPEEGLKFMVYLQKENIIDESGMPKERFSAEFPKEGPSILRIQQVVRGDSAAYFCASSRGRVSINNEQFFGPGTRLTVL.

This rearrangement joins TRBV28 to TRBJ2-1; 12 nucleotides align to TRBD2. J gave up 7 bases and V 5 bases, and 12 bases lay outside the gene matches. Per the germline V gene, CDR1 is MDHEN and CDR2 is SYDVKM. This CDR3 comprises 17 residues. The chain's CDR3 is CASSPTLAGGPSNEQFF. In DNA form, the CDR3 reads TGTGCCAGCAGTCCTACTCTAGCGGGAGGGCCGAGTAATGAGCAGTTCTTC.

The gene calls are TRBV29-1 and TRBJ1-4; D not certain. The length of the CDR3 is 11 residues. In germline, CDR1 is SQVTM, CDR2 ANQGSEA. V lost 4 bases and J lost 7, with 7 bases in between. DNA for the CDR3: TGCAGCGTTGGCGGTGGTGAAAAACTGTTTTTT. Amino acids: CSVGGGEKLFF.

V and J are TRBV11-2 and TRBJ2-7; D may be TRBD2 (6 bases). The germline gives CDR1 SGHAT, CDR2 FQNNGV. Trimming shortened V by 5 bases and J by 0 bases, and 17 bases separated the two germline ends. The CDR3 length is 16 residues. CDR3 residues: CASSPAPRGISYEQYF. The CDR3 region has the DNA TGTGCCAGCAGCCCCGCCCCACGGGGGATCTCCTACGAGCAGTACTTC.

The chain is built from TRBV6-4 and TRBJ2-3; TRBD2 matches 8 bases. The length of the CDR3 is 16 residues. Trimming at V came to 0 bases and at J to 4 bases, leaving 6 bases not matched to a gene. Germline V gene data show CDR1 as MRHNA and CDR2 as SNTAGT. The CDR3 region is CASSDSISGIADTQYF. The CDR3 bases are TGTGCCAGCAGTGACTCTATTAGCGGGATTGCAGATACGCAGTATTTT.

The V and J genes are TRBV5-5 and TRBJ2-7; 7 nucleotides align to TRBD1. The ends lost 4 bases at V and 3 bases at J; junction bases unmatched: 10. The CDR3 has 15 residues. The germline gives CDR1 SGHKS, CDR2 YYEKEE (reference sequence). CDR3 region: CASSLVWTGYYEQYF. CDR3 DNA sequence: TGTGCCAGCAGCCTTGTTTGGACAGGCTACTACGAGCAGTACTTC.

V and J are TRBV5-6 and TRBJ2-3, with unresolved D. Germline CDR1 is SGHDT and CDR2 is YYEEEE. This CDR3 has 16 residues. Trimming took off 0 bases at V and 4 bases at J, with 15 bases between the two ends. CDR3 loop: CASSLGVAWESDTQYF. DNA of the CDR3: TGTGCCAGCAGCTTGGGAGTCGCCTGGGAATCAGATACGCAGTATTTT.

This sequence joins TRBV10-3 and TRBJ1-5; D possibly corresponds to TRBD1 (6 bases). The CDR3 is made up of 15 amino acids. V lost 5 bases and J lost 4, with 15 bases in between. Germline-derived CDR1 and CDR2 are ENHRY and SYGVKD. The CDR3 loop reads CAISPTTGKNQPQHF. The CDR3 bases are TGTGCCATCAGTCCCACTACAGGGAAGAATCAGCCCCAGCATTTT.

The V and J genes are TRBV18 and TRBJ2-7; TRBD2 might be the D (6 bases). The length of the CDR3 is 14 residues. Germline V gene data show CDR1 as KGHSH and CDR2 as LQKENI. The germline V and J ends were trimmed by 3 bases and 1 base, with 10 bases remaining between them. CDR3 sequence (DNA): TGTGCCAGCTCACCGACACGGGAGTCCTACGAGCAGTACTTC. Its protein product is CASSPTRESYEQYF. Together with reference TRBV18 and TRBJ2-7, the CDR3 gives the full variable domain: NAGVMQNPRHLVRRRGQEARLRCSPMKGHSHVYWYRQLPEEGLKFMVYLQKENIIDESGMPKERFSAEFPKEGPSILRIQQVVRGDSAAYFCASSPTRESYEQYFGPGTRLTVT.